This is a list of T cell receptor beta chains from one sample in a study of stem cell transplantation in POMP-related autoinflammatory disease. The assay was immunoSEQ multiplex PCR, and TCRdb's table has in-frame clones only and misses some. The sample yields 68,000 or so clones, approximately 91% seen once. Sequencing was performed on CD4+ T cells from PBMCs, taken after stem cell transplantation. The origin of the receptors is a human patient with POMP-related autoinflammation and immune dysregulation (PRAID). Part of the T cells may come from the graft donor. Each CDR3 is given with its conserved first and last residue. A D gene is named only where the DNA matches it firmly. Expanded clones get a size class; other rows say once, few or many, or leave the size out.

j_gene,d_gene,v_gene,abundance,CDR3nt,CDR3aa
TRBJ1-5,TRBD1,TRBV5-5,.,TGTGCCAGCAGCCCGGACAGGTCTCAGCCCCAGCATTTT,CASSPDRSQPQHF
TRBJ1-5,.,TRBV4-1,.,TGCGCCAGCAGCCAAGAGAGGCAGGGTAGCAATCAGCCCCAGCATTTT,CASSQERQGSNQPQHF
TRBJ2-4,.,TRBV19,.,TGTGCCAGTAGTATAGAAAATCCAGGGACTCCATCGTTC,CASSIENPGTPSF
TRBJ1-5,TRBD1,TRBV28,.,TGTGCCAGCAGTAAACGGACAGGGTATCAGCCCCAGCATTTT,CASSKRTGYQPQHF
TRBJ1-2,.,TRBV6-5,.,TGTGCCAGCAGTTACGGGGATCCGGACCGTAACTATGGCTACACCTTC,CASSYGDPDRNYGYTF
TRBJ1-1,.,TRBV5-1,.,TGCGCCAGCAACGCTAACAGAGACACTGAAGCTTTCTTT,CASNANRDTEAFF
TRBJ2-1,.,TRBV11-2,.,TGTGCCAGCAGCTTAGAGCAGGGGAATGAGCAGTTCTTC,CASSLEQGNEQFF
TRBJ2-6,.,TRBV15,.,TGTGCCACCAGCAGAGATATGACAGGCGAATTCTCTGGGGCCAACGTCCTGACTTTC,CATSRDMTGEFSGANVLTF
TRBJ2-3,TRBD2,TRBV3-1/TRBV3-2,once,TGTGCCAGCAGCCCACCGACTAGCGGGACCATCACAGATACGCAGTATTTT,CASSPPTSGTITDTQYF
TRBJ1-1,.,TRBV21-1,few,TGTGCCAGCAGCGCAAGACAGAGCCGGAACACTGAAGCTTTCTTT,CASSARQSRNTEAFF
TRBJ2-2,.,TRBV28,.,TGTGCCAGCAAAGTCCCCGGAGGCGGGGAGCTGTTTTTT,CASKVPGGGELFF
TRBJ1-1,TRBD1,TRBV5-1,.,TGCGCCAGCAGCTTGGGAACCACAGGGGGTTGGGACACTGAAGCTTTCTTT,CASSLGTTGGWDTEAFF
TRBJ2-3,.,TRBV19,few,TGTGCCAGTAGAGAAGGGTCGAGAGCAGATACGCAGTATTTT,CASREGSRADTQYF
TRBJ2-2,TRBD2,TRBV7-3,.,TGTGCCAGCAGCCAACGGGGGGTAGACACCGGGGAGCTGTTTTTT,CASSQRGVDTGELFF
TRBJ1-1,.,TRBV10-2,.,TGCGCCAGCAGTGAGTGGGCCCCCTTGCGGTACACTGAAGCTTTCTTT,CASSEWAPLRYTEAFF
TRBJ2-5,.,TRBV11-2,.,TGTGCCAGCATGGGGGGCTTCAGGGAAAAGACCCAGTACTTC,CASMGGFREKTQYF
TRBJ2-7,TRBD1,TRBV6-5,.,TGTGCCAGCAGGCGGACAGGGGACTACGAGCAGTACTTC,CASRRTGDYEQYF
TRBJ1-3,.,TRBV6-5,.,TGTGCCAGCAGTTACTATGGGGCCTTCTCTGGAAACACCATATATTTT,CASSYYGAFSGNTIYF
TRBJ2-1,.,TRBV5-1,.,TGCGCCAGCACCCACCAGGGGGGGGCTCGGTACAATGAGCAGTTCTTC,CASTHQGGARYNEQFF
TRBJ1-1,.,TRBV7-9,.,TGTGCCAGCAGCCGATGGCCGGGGAAGAACACTGAAGCTTTCTTT,CASSRWPGKNTEAFF
TRBJ1-1,.,TRBV4-1,few,TGCGCCAGCAGCCAGGGTAGGGAAAAGTTAGTCCCTGAAGCTTTCTTT,CASSQGREKLVPEAFF
TRBJ1-6,TRBD1,TRBV27,few,TGTGCCAGCAGTAGGACAGGGGCGCATTCACCCCTCCACTTT,CASSRTGAHSPLHF
TRBJ2-3,.,TRBV7-9,.,TGTGCCAGCAGCGCCCGACTAGAGAGCACAGATACGCAGTATTTT,CASSARLESTDTQYF
TRBJ2-4,.,TRBV5-1,.,TGCGCCAGCAGCTTGGTGGGGACGAAGAAAAACATTCAGTACTTC,CASSLVGTKKNIQYF
TRBJ1-2,.,TRBV28,.,TGTGCCAGCAGTTTCACAGGAATCATAGGGGGCTACACCTTC,CASSFTGIIGGYTF
TRBJ1-1,.,TRBV18,few,TGTGCCAGCTCACCACAGGGGATGAACACTGAAGCTTTCTTT,CASSPQGMNTEAFF
TRBJ1-2,.,TRBV7-9,.,TGTGCCAGCAGCTTTTATTCCGCGGGGCAGGCCCCCGGCTACACCTTC,CASSFYSAGQAPGYTF
TRBJ2-2,.,TRBV4-1,.,TGCGCCAGCAGCCAAGTCTACATATCCGGGGAGCTGTTTTTT,CASSQVYISGELFF
TRBJ2-3,TRBD2,TRBV7-9,.,TGTGCCAGCAGCTTAGGAGCGGGGGCTCCAGATACGCAGTATTTT,CASSLGAGAPDTQYF
TRBJ2-7,.,TRBV14,.,TGTGCCAGCAGCCGGTACTCCTACGAGCAGTACTTC,CASSRYSYEQYF
TRBJ1-2,TRBD1,TRBV28,.,TGTGCCAGCAGTTTAGTCGGGACAGCCCTTCATTCTAACTATGGCTACACCTTC,CASSLVGTALHSNYGYTF
TRBJ2-1,TRBD1,TRBV5-1,.,TGCGCCAGCAGCTACACCGGGACAGGGGGGAGAAATGAGCAGTTCTTC,CASSYTGTGGRNEQFF
TRBJ2-5,.,TRBV6-4,.,TGTGCCAGCAGTGTACAGCCGGGGGAGACCCAGTACTTC,CASSVQPGETQYF
TRBJ2-2,TRBD1,TRBV7-3,.,TGTGCCAGCAGCCCCGGGGGACAGGGGGCAGGCGGGGAGCTGTTTTTT,CASSPGGQGAGGELFF
TRBJ2-7,TRBD1,TRBV18,once,TGTGCCAGCTCACGGGACAGCTACGAGCAGTACTTC,CASSRDSYEQYF